The entry that follows covers one T cell receptor (beta chain) sequence. As yet, its antigen is unknown. Assay: immunoSEQ multiplex PCR; the TCRdb copy retains only in-frame clones and omits some. The sample carries 100,000 to 150,000 clones, around 94% recorded once. The data belong to a study of T cell responses to AZD1222 COVID-19 vaccine. Germline CDR1 LGHNA, CDR2 YSLEER. The germline V and J ends were trimmed by 1 base and 12 bases, with 21 bases remaining between them. The CDR3 runs to 16 residues. Study results and limitations: Just a handful of AZD1222 recipients tested seropositive at baseline.

This specimen consisted of peripheral blood, obtained on day 0 of AZD1222 vaccination. This TCR was sampled from an adult in good health. V gene TRBV4-3 combines with J gene TRBJ1-4; TRBD1 is a possible D gene (5 bases). CDR3 loop: CASSQGAGYALGQLFF. In DNA form, the CDR3 reads TGCGCCAGCAGCCAAGGGGCAGGGTACGCGTTAGGACAACTGTTTTTT.